This entry features one T cell receptor (beta chain) sequence. Its antigen is as yet unknown. Using immunoSEQ multiplex PCR, the repertoire was profiled, and TCRdb retains in-frame clones only, with some absent. In the table there are approximately 140,000 clones, 92% of which are singletons. This entry comes from a study of T cell responses to AZD1222 COVID-19 vaccine. Study conclusions and caveats: Receipt of two AZD1222 doses was followed by a rise in Spike-specific TCR breadth and depth. Dominant at 160-218 and 743-854, vaccine-associated CD4 TCRs also spanned spike. A mostly white British donor set with more females was recruited, and clonal diversity was possibly underestimated.

CDR3 length: 12 residues. The V gene lost 6 bases and the J gene lost 4 bases, with 9 bases spanning the gap. From germline, CDR1 is LNHDA and CDR2 SQIVND (reference sequence). The receptor's source is an adult in good health. V usage is TRBV19 and J usage is TRBJ1-2; D gene unclear. Sequenced material: peripheral blood, taken on day 0 of AZD1222 vaccination. The CDR3 loop is CASRVGSYGYTF. CDR3 DNA: TGTGCCAGTAGGGTCGGCAGCTATGGCTACACCTTC.